This T cell receptor (beta chain) was profiled in a study of radiation and T cells in renal cell carcinoma. Repertoires were generated with immunoSEQ multiplex PCR, while TCRdb's copy carries only in-frame clones and drops some. The data contain some 76,000 clones, 82% of them seen just once; the ten biggest clones take up almost 6%. With V trimmed by 0 bases and J by 4 bases, 5 bases remained unmatched. The CDR3 consists of 16 residues. Germline CDR1 reads MNHEY; CDR2 reads SVGAGI. Time point reported: blood 2 weeks post-SBRT. Treatment in this sample: 15 Gy SBRT to primary tumor, nephrectomy 4 weeks later.

The sequence came from a man aged 60 to 75 with renal cell carcinoma. The chain joins TRBV6-5 to TRBJ2-3, with 9 bases matching TRBD1. Material: blood, obtained from a patient whose treatment included radiotherapy and nephrectomy. The CDR3 sequence: CASSYSNRGPPDTQYF. For the CDR3, the DNA is TGTGCCAGCAGTTACTCGAACAGGGGGCCCCCAGATACGCAGTATTTT.